This T cell receptor beta chain was profiled in a study of tumor and adjacent non-tumor tissue in lung cancer. Study-wide context: Samples averaged around 4 million productive TCRbeta reads each. Study outcomes and limitations: Shorter survival was associated with higher TCR diversity in tumors. Top 100 clones took a larger repertoire share in normal lung.

To note about this clonotype: Antigen unknown. A much larger clone lies one base from this, so it may be a read error.

RNA was extracted from bulk tissue without any cell sorting. The CDR3 loop spans 15 amino acids. Germline V CDR1 and CDR2: SGHNT, YYREEE (reference sequence). Three rounds of nested PCR, following a modified ARM-PCR protocol, produced the TCRbeta library. TCRdb processed the multiplex PCR reads anew with MiXCR; each CDR3 protein has one entry. The table has around 210,000 distinct CDR3 sequences, 71% seen once. This TCR came from a man aged 60 to 75 with non-small cell lung cancer. The rearrangement joins TRBV5-4 to TRBJ2-7; D possibly corresponds to TRBD2 (5 bases). Material: lung tumor tissue. The CDR3 protein is CASSLAGVGSYEHYF. CDR3 coding DNA: TGTGCCAGCAGCTTGGCCGGGGTTGGATCCTACGAGCATTACTTC.